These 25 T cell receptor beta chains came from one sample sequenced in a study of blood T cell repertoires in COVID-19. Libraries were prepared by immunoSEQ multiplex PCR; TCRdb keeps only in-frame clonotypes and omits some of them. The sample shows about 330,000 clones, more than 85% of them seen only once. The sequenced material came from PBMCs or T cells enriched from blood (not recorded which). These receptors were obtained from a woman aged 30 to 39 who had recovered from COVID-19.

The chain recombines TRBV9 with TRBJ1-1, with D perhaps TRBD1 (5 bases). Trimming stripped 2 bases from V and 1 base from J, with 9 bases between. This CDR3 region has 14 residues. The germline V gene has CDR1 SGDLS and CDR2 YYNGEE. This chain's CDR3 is CASSVQGKNTEAFF. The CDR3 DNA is TGTGCCAGCAGCGTTCAGGGAAAGAACACTGAAGCTTTCTTT.

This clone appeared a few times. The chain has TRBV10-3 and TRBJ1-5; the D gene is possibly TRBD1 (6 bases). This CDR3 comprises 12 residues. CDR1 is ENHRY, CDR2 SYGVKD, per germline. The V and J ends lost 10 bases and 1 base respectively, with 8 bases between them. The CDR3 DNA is TGTGCCACAGGGGACAGCAATCAGCCCCAGCATTTT. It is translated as CATGDSNQPQHF.

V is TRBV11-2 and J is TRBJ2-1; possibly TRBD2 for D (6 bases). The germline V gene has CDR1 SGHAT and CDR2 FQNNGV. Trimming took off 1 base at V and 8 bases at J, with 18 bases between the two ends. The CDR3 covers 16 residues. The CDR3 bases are TGTGCCAGCAGCTTAGTTGGAGGGGCCAGCGCATATGAGCAGTTCTTC. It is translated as CASSLVGGASAYEQFF.

CDR3 amino acids: CASSNLPDAGNTIYF. The CDR3 region has the DNA TGTGCCAGCAGCAACCTACCCGATGCTGGAAACACCATATATTTT. V usage is TRBV21-1 and J usage is TRBJ1-3. TRBV21-1 is noted as a pseudogene. The CDR3 sequence is 15 residues long.

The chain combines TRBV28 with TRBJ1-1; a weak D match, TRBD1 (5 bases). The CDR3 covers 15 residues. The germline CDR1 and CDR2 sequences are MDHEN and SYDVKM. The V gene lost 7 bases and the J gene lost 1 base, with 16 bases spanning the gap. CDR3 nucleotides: TGTGCCAGCACCGCCACAGCAGGGTGGAACACTGAAGCTTTCTTT. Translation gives CASTATAGWNTEAFF.

CDR3 protein: CASTVRGTFQETQYF. The CDR3 coding sequence is TGCGCCAGCACCGTGCGCGGAACGTTTCAAGAGACCCAGTACTTC. The V and J genes are TRBV5-1 and TRBJ2-5; no reliable D call. The CDR3 spans 15 residues. V was shortened by 6 bases and J by 2 bases, with 17 bases between the two germline ends. Germline assignment: CDR1 SGHRS and CDR2 YFSETQ. Variable domain in full (rest from reference TRBV5-1 and TRBJ2-5): KAGVTQTPRYLIKTRGQQVTLSCSPISGHRSVSWYQQTPGQGLQFLFEYFSETQRNKGNFPGRFSGRQFSNSRSEMNVSTLELGDSALYLCASTVRGTFQETQYFGPGTRLLVL.

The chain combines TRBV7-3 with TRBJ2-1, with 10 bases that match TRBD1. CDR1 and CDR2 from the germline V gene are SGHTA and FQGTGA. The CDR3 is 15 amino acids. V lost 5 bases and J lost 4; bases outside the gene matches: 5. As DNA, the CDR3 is TGTGCCAGCAGCCCGGGACAGGGGAATTACAATGAGCAGTTCTTC. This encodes CASSPGQGNYNEQFF.

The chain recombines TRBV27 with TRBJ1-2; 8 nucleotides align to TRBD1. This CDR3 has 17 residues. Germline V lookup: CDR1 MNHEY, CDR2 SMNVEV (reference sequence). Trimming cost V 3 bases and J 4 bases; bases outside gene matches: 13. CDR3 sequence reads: CASSLIGQGPATYGYTF. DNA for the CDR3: TGTGCCAGCAGTTTGATCGGACAGGGCCCGGCGACCTATGGCTACACCTTC.

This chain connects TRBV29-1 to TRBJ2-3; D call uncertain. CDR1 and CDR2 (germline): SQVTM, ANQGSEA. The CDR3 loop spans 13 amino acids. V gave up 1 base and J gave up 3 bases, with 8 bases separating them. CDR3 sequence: CSVEGRLTDTQYF. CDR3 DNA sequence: TGCAGCGTTGAAGGCAGATTGACAGATACGCAGTATTTT.

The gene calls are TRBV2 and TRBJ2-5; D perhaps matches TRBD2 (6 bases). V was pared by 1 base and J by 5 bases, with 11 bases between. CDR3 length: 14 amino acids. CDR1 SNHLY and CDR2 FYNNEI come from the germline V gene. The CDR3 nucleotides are TGTGCCAGCAGTGAAGGGCTAGCGACTGAGACCCAGTACTTC. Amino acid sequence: CASSEGLATETQYF.

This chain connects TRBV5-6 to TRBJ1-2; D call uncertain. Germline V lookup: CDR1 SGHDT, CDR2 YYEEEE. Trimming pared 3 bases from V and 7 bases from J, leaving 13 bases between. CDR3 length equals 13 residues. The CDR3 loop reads CASSSWAHGGYTF. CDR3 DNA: TGTGCCAGCAGCTCGTGGGCCCATGGTGGCTACACCTTC. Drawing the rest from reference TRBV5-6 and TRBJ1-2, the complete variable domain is DAGVTQSPTHLIKTRGQQVTLRCSPKSGHDTVSWYQQALGQGPQFIFQYYEEEERQRGNFPDRFSGHQFPNYSSELNVNALLLGDSALYLCASSSWAHGGYTFGSGTRLTVV.

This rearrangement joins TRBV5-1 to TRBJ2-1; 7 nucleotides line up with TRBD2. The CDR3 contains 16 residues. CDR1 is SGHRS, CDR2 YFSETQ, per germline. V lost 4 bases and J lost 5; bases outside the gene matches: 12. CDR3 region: CASSPGGAGANNEQFF. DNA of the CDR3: TGCGCCAGCAGCCCGGGCGGGGCGGGAGCGAACAATGAGCAGTTCTTC. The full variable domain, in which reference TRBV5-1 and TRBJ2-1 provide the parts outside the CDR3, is KAGVTQTPRYLIKTRGQQVTLSCSPISGHRSVSWYQQTPGQGLQFLFEYFSETQRNKGNFPGRFSGRQFSNSRSEMNVSTLELGDSALYLCASSPGGAGANNEQFFGPGTRLTVL.

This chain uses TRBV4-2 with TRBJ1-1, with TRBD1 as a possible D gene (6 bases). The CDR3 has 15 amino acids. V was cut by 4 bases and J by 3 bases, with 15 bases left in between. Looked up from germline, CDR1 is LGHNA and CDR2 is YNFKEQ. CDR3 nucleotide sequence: TGTGCCAGCAGCCGCCAACAGGGCGGTTACACTGAAGCTTTCTTT. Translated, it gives CASSRQQGGYTEAFF.

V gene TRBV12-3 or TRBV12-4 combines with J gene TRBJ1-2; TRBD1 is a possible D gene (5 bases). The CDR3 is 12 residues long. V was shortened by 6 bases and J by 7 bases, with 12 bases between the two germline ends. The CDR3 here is CASSSGMVGYTF. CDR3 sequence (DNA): TGTGCCAGCAGCTCAGGGATGGTTGGCTACACCTTC.

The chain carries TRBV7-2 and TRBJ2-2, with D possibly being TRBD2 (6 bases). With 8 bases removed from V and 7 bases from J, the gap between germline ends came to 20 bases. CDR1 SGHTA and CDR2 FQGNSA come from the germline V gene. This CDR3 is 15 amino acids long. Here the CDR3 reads CASVPYSGAGGELFF. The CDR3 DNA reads TGTGCCAGCGTCCCCTATAGCGGCGCAGGCGGGGAGCTGTTTTTT.

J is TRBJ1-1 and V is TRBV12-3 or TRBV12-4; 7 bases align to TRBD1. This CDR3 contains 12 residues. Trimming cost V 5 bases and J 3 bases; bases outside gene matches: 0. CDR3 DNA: TGTGCCAGCAGTGGACAGGACACTGAAGCTTTCTTT. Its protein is CASSGQDTEAFF.

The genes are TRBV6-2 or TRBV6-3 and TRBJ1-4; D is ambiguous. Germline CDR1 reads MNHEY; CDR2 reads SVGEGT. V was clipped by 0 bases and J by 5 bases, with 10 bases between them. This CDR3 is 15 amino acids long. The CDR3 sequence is CASSYSRRGNEKLFF. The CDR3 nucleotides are TGTGCCAGCAGTTACTCGAGACGCGGGAATGAAAAACTGTTTTTT.

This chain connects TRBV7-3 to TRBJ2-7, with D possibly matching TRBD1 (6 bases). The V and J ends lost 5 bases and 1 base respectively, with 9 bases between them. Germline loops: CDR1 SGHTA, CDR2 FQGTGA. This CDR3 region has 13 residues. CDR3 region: CASSPGQSYEQYF. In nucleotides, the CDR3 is TGTGCCAGCAGCCCTGGACAGTCCTACGAGCAGTACTTC.

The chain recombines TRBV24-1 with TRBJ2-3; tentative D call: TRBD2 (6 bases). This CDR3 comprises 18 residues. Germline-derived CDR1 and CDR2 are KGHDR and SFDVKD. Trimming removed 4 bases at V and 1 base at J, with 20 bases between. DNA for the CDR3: TGTGCCACCAGTGAGAGCGGGCTTTACTCCCGACGCACAGATACGCAGTATTTT. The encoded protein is CATSESGLYSRRTDTQYF.

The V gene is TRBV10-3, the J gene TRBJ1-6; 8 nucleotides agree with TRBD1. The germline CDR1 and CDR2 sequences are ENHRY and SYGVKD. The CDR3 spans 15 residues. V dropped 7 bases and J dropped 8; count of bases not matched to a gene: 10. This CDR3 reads CAIKGQGVWDSPLHF. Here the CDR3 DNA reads TGTGCCATCAAAGGACAGGGCGTTTGGGATTCACCCCTCCACTTT.

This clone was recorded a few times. Here the CDR3 reads CASSLLMNTEAFF. The CDR3 nucleotides are TGTGCCAGCAGTTTACTTATGAACACTGAAGCTTTCTTT. This rearrangement joins TRBV12-3 or TRBV12-4 to TRBJ1-1; D ambiguous. V was shortened by 2 bases and J by 0 bases, with 4 bases between the two germline ends. The CDR3 length is 13 residues.

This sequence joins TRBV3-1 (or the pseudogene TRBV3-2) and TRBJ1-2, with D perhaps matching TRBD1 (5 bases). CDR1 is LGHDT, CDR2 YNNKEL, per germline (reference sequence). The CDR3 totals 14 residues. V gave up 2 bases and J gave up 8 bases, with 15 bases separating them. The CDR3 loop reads CASSQSQGFGGYTF. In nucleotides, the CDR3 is TGTGCCAGCAGCCAAAGCCAGGGTTTCGGCGGCTACACCTTC.

The DNA of the CDR3 is TGTGCCAGCAGTCAACCTAGTAGGGCAGGGATCTACGAGCAGTACTTC. This codes for CASSQPSRAGIYEQYF. The chain has TRBV5-6 and TRBJ2-7, with a tentative D call TRBD1 (5 bases). CDR1 and CDR2 (germline): SGHDT, YYEEEE. The CDR3 length is 16 residues. V lost 5 bases and J 3 bases, leaving 21 bases between the germline ends.

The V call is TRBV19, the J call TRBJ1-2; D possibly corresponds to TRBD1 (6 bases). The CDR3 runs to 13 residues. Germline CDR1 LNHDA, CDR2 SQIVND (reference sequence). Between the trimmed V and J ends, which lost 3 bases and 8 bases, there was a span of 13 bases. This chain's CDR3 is CASSIRRGRGYTF. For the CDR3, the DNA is TGTGCCAGTAGTATTCGCAGGGGTCGGGGCTACACCTTC.

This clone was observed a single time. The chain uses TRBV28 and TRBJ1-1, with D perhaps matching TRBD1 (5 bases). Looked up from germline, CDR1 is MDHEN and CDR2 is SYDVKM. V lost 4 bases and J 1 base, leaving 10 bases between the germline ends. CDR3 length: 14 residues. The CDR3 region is CASSSGIGNTEAFF. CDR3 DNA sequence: TGTGCCAGCAGTTCAGGGATCGGGAACACTGAAGCTTTCTTT.